The sequence of this TCR beta chain was determined in a study of regulatory T cells in long-lasting Graves disease. The overall study: Patients met the persistent Graves' disease definition after over 5 years of antithyroid drugs with positive TSH receptor antibodies. Study-wide results and caveats: It was in persistent disease that TRBV28, TRBJ1-2 and TRBJ2-5 were favored.

The sample holds one count of this clonotype. Its cognate antigen is unknown. Germline assignment: CDR1 PRHDT and CDR2 FYEKMQ (reference sequence). Trimming cost V 5 bases and J 3 bases, with 11 bases left between them. This CDR3 region has 13 residues. Relying on iRepertoire HTBI primers and Arm-PCR of CDR3 regions, the team built TCR beta libraries. TCRdb fed the multiplex PCR reads into MiXCR, producing one record per CDR3 protein. The table has 700,000 or so distinct CDR3 sequences, 30% seen once. The sample's time point: persistent/refractory GD, antithyroid drugs over 5 years with positive TRAb. There was RNA extracted from PBMCs, and the TCR library was made from it.

The material was peripheral blood mononuclear cells (PBMCs), obtained when the disease was refractory, from a patient treated with antithyroid drugs. The origin of this receptor is a female donor with Graves disease. The chain is built from TRBV13 and TRBJ2-7; D is ambiguous. The CDR3 DNA is TGTGCCAGCAGCGCAAGTTTCTACTACGAGCAGTACTTC. Its translation: CASSASFYYEQYF.